Presented here are 31 T cell receptor beta chains from one specimen sequenced in a study of CD8 T cells in Susac syndrome. RNA, at roughly 0.45 to 1 ug, was reverse transcribed with random hexamers. TCRdb reprocessed the immunoSEQ multiplex PCR reads via MiXCR and lists one record per CDR3 protein. Among 100,000 to 150,000 distinct CDR3 sequences listed, around 94% were seen once. Sequencing was done on a sample of CD8+ T cells from PBMCs. Receptors were obtained from a human donor with Susac syndrome.

This sequence joins TRBV11-2 and TRBJ2-7; 15 nucleotides align to TRBD2. The CDR3 spans 19 residues. After removal of 5 bases from V and 2 bases from J, the junction contained 13 bases not matched to a gene. The germline V gene encodes CDR1 SGHAT and CDR2 FQNNGV. DNA of the CDR3: TGTGCCAGCAGCGGGCCCGGGACTAGCGGGGGGACCGGGGCCTACGAGCAGTACTTC. Amino acid sequence: CASSGPGTSGGTGAYEQYF.

This clonotype was counted between two and nine times. The chain combines TRBV12-3 or TRBV12-4 with TRBJ1-5, with D possibly TRBD1 on 5 matching bases. CDR3 length: 13 residues. Between the trimmed V and J ends, which lost 1 base and 7 bases, there was a span of 8 bases. The CDR3 reads CASSLGGSQPQHF. The CDR3 region has the DNA TGTGCCAGCAGTTTAGGGGGGAGCCAGCCCCAGCATTTT.

The chain couples TRBV5-6 to TRBJ2-2; 14 positions agree with TRBD2. The V gene end was trimmed by 2 bases and the J gene end by 1 base; junction bases not matched to a gene: 13. CDR1 is SGHDT and CDR2 is YYEEEE in the germline V gene. CDR3 length: 21 amino acids. The chain's CDR3 is CASSFQFWTSGGYENTGELFF. CDR3 nucleotides: TGTGCCAGCAGCTTTCAATTTTGGACTAGCGGGGGGTATGAGAACACCGGGGAGCTGTTTTTT.

J is TRBJ2-7 and V is TRBV6-6, with D perhaps TRBD2 (5 bases). The germline CDR1 and CDR2 sequences are MNHNY and SVGAGI (reference sequence). The CDR3 consists of 15 residues. Trimming cost V 5 bases and J 2 bases, with 16 bases left between them. In DNA, the CDR3 is TGTGCCAGCAGTCGAGAGGCGGACTGGACCTACGAGCAGTACTTC. Amino acid sequence: CASSREADWTYEQYF.

The J gene is TRBJ2-1, the V gene TRBV11-2; no firm D call. Germline V gene sequence: CDR1 SGHAT, CDR2 FQNNGV. The CDR3 runs to 12 residues. With 1 base removed from V and 8 bases from J, the gap between germline ends came to 6 bases. The CDR3 loop is CASSLGLYEQFF. The CDR3 bases are TGTGCCAGCAGCTTAGGGCTCTATGAGCAGTTCTTC.

This chain links TRBV28 with TRBJ1-1, with TRBD1 matching over 8 bases. Per the germline V gene, CDR1 is MDHEN and CDR2 is SYDVKM. The junction had 1 base not matched to a gene; V was cut back by 5 bases and J by 5 bases. The CDR3 has 12 residues. CDR3 region: CASSRTGTEAFF. As DNA, the CDR3 is TGTGCCAGCAGTCGGACAGGGACTGAAGCTTTCTTT.

The table lists this clonotype with a few counts. The V call is TRBV13, the J call TRBJ2-7, with a possible D match to TRBD2 (5 bases). This CDR3 spans 14 amino acids. From germline, CDR1 is PRHDT and CDR2 FYEKMQ (reference sequence). The V end was cut by 4 bases, the J end by 3 bases, with 13 bases between. CDR3 bases: TGTGCCAGCAGCTCGGTAGCGAAAAACTACGAGCAGTACTTC. Translated, it gives CASSSVAKNYEQYF.

The chain uses TRBV24-1 and TRBJ2-1; 10 nucleotides match TRBD2. V gave up 9 bases and J gave up 9 bases; unmatched junction bases: 10. Germline V CDR1 and CDR2: KGHDR, SFDVKD. The CDR3 consists of 14 residues. The CDR3 is CATGGLAGDGEQFF. Here the CDR3 DNA reads TGTGCCACCGGAGGGCTAGCGGGGGATGGTGAGCAGTTCTTC.

V gene TRBV5-6 combines with J gene TRBJ1-2, with 9 bases fitting TRBD1. The CDR3 consists of 15 residues. Germline V lookup: CDR1 SGHDT, CDR2 YYEEEE. Trimming took 3 bases from V and 7 from J; bases not matched to a gene: 10. The CDR3 coding sequence is TGTGCCAGCAGCTCGTTCCTACAGGGGGCCGGTGGCTACACCTTC. Its protein product is CASSSFLQGAGGYTF.

This chain uses TRBV9 with TRBJ2-2; tentative D call: TRBD1 (5 bases). The V gene's germline CDR1 is SGDLS and CDR2 YYNGEE. Trimming took off 0 bases at V and 5 bases at J, with 5 bases between the two ends. The CDR3 is made up of 13 amino acids. Here the CDR3 DNA reads TGTGCCAGCAGCGTAGGACAGACCGGGGAGCTGTTTTTT. Translating gives CASSVGQTGELFF. Full variable domain (rest looked up from reference TRBV9 and TRBJ2-2): DSGVTQTPKHLITATGQRVTLRCSPRSGDLSVYWYQQSLDQGLQFLIQYYNGEERAKGNILERFSAQQFPDLHSELNLSSLELGDSALYFCASSVGQTGELFFGEGSRLTVL.

The V call is TRBV9, the J call TRBJ2-7; D possibly corresponds to TRBD1 (6 bases). CDR1 is SGDLS, CDR2 YYNGEE, per germline. This CDR3 is 12 amino acids long. V was pared by 3 bases and J by 7 bases, with 11 bases between. The CDR3 loop is CASSDEGEEQYF. CDR3 nucleotide sequence: TGTGCCAGCAGCGACGAGGGGGAGGAGCAGTACTTC.

The V gene is TRBV29-1, the J gene TRBJ1-2; 8 nucleotides align to TRBD1. The CDR3 totals 12 residues. Unmatched junction bases numbered 3, after V lost 6 bases and J lost 3 bases. The germline V gene has CDR1 SQVTM and CDR2 ANQGSEA. In DNA, the CDR3 is TGCAGCGTAGCGGACAGGGACTATGGCTACACCTTC. It yields the protein CSVADRDYGYTF.

The CDR3 coding sequence is TGTGCCAGCAGCCAACAGACAGGGGGGTCCTACGAGCAGTACTTC. Protein product: CASSQQTGGSYEQYF. The rearrangement joins TRBV4-2 to TRBJ2-7; 9 bases agree with TRBD1. This CDR3 is built from 15 residues. The ends lost 2 bases at V and 1 base at J; junction bases unmatched: 3. From germline, CDR1 is LGHNA and CDR2 YNFKEQ.

The chain recombines TRBV19 with TRBJ1-1; a possible D gene is TRBD1 (6 bases). This CDR3 is built from 13 residues. V lost 9 bases and J lost 1, with 12 bases in between. Germline assignment: CDR1 LNHDA and CDR2 SQIVND (reference sequence). The CDR3 DNA sequence: TGTGCCAGCCAGGGGCTCAGGAACACTGAAGCTTTCTTT. Translated, it gives CASQGLRNTEAFF.

In this sample, this clonotype turned up once. The V gene is TRBV11-2, the J gene TRBJ2-7; weak D call: TRBD2 (5 bases). The V gene's germline CDR1 is SGHAT and CDR2 FQNNGV. Trimming removed 1 base from V and 5 bases from J, with 9 bases in between. CDR3 length: 13 residues. The CDR3 DNA reads as TGTGCCAGCAGCTTAGGTGAGGGAAACGAGCAGTACTTC. Amino acid sequence: CASSLGEGNEQYF.

The chain has TRBV3-1 and TRBJ2-7, with D possibly matching TRBD1 (5 bases). V shed 0 bases and J shed 4 bases, with 13 bases lying between them. The CDR3 sequence is 15 residues long. Looked up from germline, CDR1 is LGHDT and CDR2 is YNNKEL (reference sequence). The DNA of the CDR3 is TGTGCCAGCAGCCAAGACTGGCAGGGATGGTACGAGCAGTACTTC. Translating gives CASSQDWQGWYEQYF.

J is TRBJ2-2 and V is TRBV7-3; D gene ambiguous. The CDR3 contains 12 residues. The V end lost 8 bases, the J end lost 1 base, and 5 bases lay between the germline ends. Germline values: CDR1 SGHTA, CDR2 FQGTGA. This CDR3 is CASGGNTGELFF. In nucleotides, the CDR3 is TGTGCCAGCGGTGGGAACACCGGGGAGCTGTTTTTT.

This clonotype was seen just once. The J gene is TRBJ2-7, the V gene TRBV6-2 or TRBV6-3; D might be TRBD2 (6 bases). The CDR3 runs 15 residues. Germline V gene sequence: CDR1 MNHEY, CDR2 SVGEGT. The V and J ends lost 5 bases and 6 bases respectively, with 20 bases between them. The CDR3 nucleotides read TGTGCCAGCAGTAAATCCGTAGCGGACCCCTCCGAGCAGTACTTC. This codes for CASSKSVADPSEQYF.

The chain has TRBV19 and TRBJ2-1; D remains ambiguous. This CDR3 comprises 11 residues. From germline, CDR1 is LNHDA and CDR2 SQIVND (reference sequence). Trimming stripped 5 bases from V and 4 bases from J, with 3 bases between. The CDR3 sequence: CASSAYNEQFF. The CDR3 bases are TGTGCCAGTAGTGCTTACAATGAGCAGTTCTTC.

The genes are TRBV5-1 and TRBJ2-2; 9 nucleotides agree with TRBD2. Germline-derived CDR1 and CDR2 are SGHRS and YFSETQ. V lost 1 base, J lost 0 bases, and 7 bases stayed unmatched. The length of the CDR3 is 18 residues. The CDR3 DNA reads TGCGCCAGCAGCTTGCAACCAGCGGGGGGCGCGAACACCGGGGAGCTGTTTTTT. Protein: CASSLQPAGGANTGELFF.

The genes are TRBV4-1 and TRBJ1-6, with D maybe TRBD1 (5 bases). CDR1 MGHRA and CDR2 YSYEKL come from the germline V gene. Between the trimmed V and J ends, which lost 0 bases and 5 bases, there was a span of 17 bases. The CDR3 length is 18 residues. CDR3: CASSQDLDWGANNSPLHF. CDR3 in DNA: TGCGCCAGCAGCCAAGACCTTGACTGGGGCGCAAATAATTCACCCCTCCACTTT.

The rearrangement joins TRBV7-9 to TRBJ2-1; D remains ambiguous. Germline values: CDR1 SEHNR, CDR2 FQNEAQ (reference sequence). Trimming stripped 4 bases from V and 5 bases from J, with 12 bases between. This CDR3 contains 14 residues. The CDR3 spells CASSSQQKDNEQFF. In DNA form, the CDR3 reads TGTGCCAGCAGCTCCCAGCAGAAGGACAATGAGCAGTTCTTC.

The chain has TRBV5-4 and TRBJ1-6; D gene ambiguous. The CDR3 is 14 amino acids. Trimming cost V 0 bases and J 12 bases, with 13 bases left between them. Per germline, CDR1 SGHNT and CDR2 YYREEE (reference sequence). The CDR3 DNA reads as TGTGCCAGCAGCTTGGCAAAGGCAGCCGTACCCCTCCACTTT. As protein: CASSLAKAAVPLHF.

This chain uses TRBV7-9 with TRBJ2-1; TRBD2 matches at 13 bases. Per germline, CDR1 SEHNR and CDR2 FQNEAQ (reference sequence). The CDR3 sequence is 18 residues long. V trimming: 5 bases; J trimming: 1 base; junction bases outside the gene matches: 8. DNA for the CDR3: TGTGCCAGCAGCCCCGGACTAGCGGGAGAAGGATCCTACAATGAGCAGTTCTTC. Translating it yields CASSPGLAGEGSYNEQFF.

This clonotype was seen a handful of times. This chain joins TRBV7-9 and TRBJ1-1, with D unclear. This CDR3 spans 13 amino acids. Germline assignment: CDR1 SEHNR and CDR2 FQNEAQ (reference sequence). Trimming removed 2 bases from V and 2 bases from J, with 6 bases in between. The CDR3 DNA reads TGTGCCAGCAGCTTAAGTCTCAACACTGAAGCTTTCTTT. Protein product: CASSLSLNTEAFF. The full variable domain, in which reference TRBV7-9 and TRBJ1-1 provide the parts outside the CDR3, is DTGVSQNPRHKITKRGQNVTFRCDPISEHNRLYWYRQTLGQGPEFLTYFQNEAQLEKSRLLSDRFSAERPKGSFSTLEIQRTEQGDSAMYLCASSLSLNTEAFFGQGTRLTVV.

The chain employs TRBV6-2 or TRBV6-3 and TRBJ2-1, with 9 bases lining up with TRBD2. Per germline, CDR1 MNHEY and CDR2 SVGEGT. Germline trimming cut 4 bases from V and 7 bases from J; bases unmatched to any gene: 11. The CDR3 length is 16 residues. The CDR3 region is CASSLTAGGIGNEQFF. In DNA form, the CDR3 reads TGTGCCAGCAGTTTGACCGCGGGGGGGATCGGGAATGAGCAGTTCTTC.

The gene calls are TRBV27 and TRBJ1-2; tentative D call: TRBD1 (6 bases). Per germline, CDR1 MNHEY and CDR2 SMNVEV (reference sequence). V lost 3 bases and J lost 0, with 17 bases in between. The CDR3 extends over 17 amino acids. The CDR3: CASSFFPRQDANYGYTF. The CDR3 DNA reads as TGTGCCAGCAGTTTCTTCCCTCGACAGGATGCTAACTATGGCTACACCTTC.

V usage is TRBV12-5 and J usage is TRBJ1-1; D is ambiguous. The CDR3 spans 12 residues. V shed 4 bases and J shed 11 bases, with 14 bases lying between them. CDR1 and CDR2 from the germline V gene are LGHNT and FRNRAP. The CDR3 protein is CASGSRPHGAFF. The CDR3 DNA follows: TGTGCTAGTGGTTCCCGTCCCCATGGGGCTTTCTTT.

This rearrangement joins TRBV2 to TRBJ2-5; D could derive from TRBD1 or TRBD2 (7 bases each). CDR3 size: 17 residues. Trimming removed 3 bases at V and 4 bases at J, with 21 bases between. Germline V gene sequence: CDR1 SNHLY, CDR2 FYNNEI. CDR3 loop: CASSEGRGGFNGETQYF. CDR3 nucleotide sequence: TGTGCCAGCAGTGAGGGCAGGGGGGGCTTTAACGGAGAGACCCAGTACTTC.

A few counts support this clonotype. The chain recombines TRBV7-9 with TRBJ2-7; TRBD1 matches at 7 bases. V gave up 1 base and J gave up 5 bases; unmatched junction bases: 5. This CDR3 region has 14 residues. Germline CDR1 reads SEHNR; CDR2 reads FQNEAQ (reference sequence). Written as DNA, the CDR3 is TGTGCCAGCAGCTTAGAATGGGACAGTGACGAGCAGTACTTC. It translates to CASSLEWDSDEQYF.

In regard to this clonotype: The junction does not match germline at one end; this may be a read error. The V and J genes are TRBV7-7 and TRBJ2-1, with TRBD2 identical over 8 bases. Germline V CDR1 and CDR2: SSHAT, FNYEAQ (reference sequence). The CDR3 is 15 amino acids. Here the CDR3 DNA reads TGTGCTAGCAGCTTAGCGTTTGCGGGAGGCTATGAGCAGTTCTTC. Translated: CASSLAFAGGYEQFF.